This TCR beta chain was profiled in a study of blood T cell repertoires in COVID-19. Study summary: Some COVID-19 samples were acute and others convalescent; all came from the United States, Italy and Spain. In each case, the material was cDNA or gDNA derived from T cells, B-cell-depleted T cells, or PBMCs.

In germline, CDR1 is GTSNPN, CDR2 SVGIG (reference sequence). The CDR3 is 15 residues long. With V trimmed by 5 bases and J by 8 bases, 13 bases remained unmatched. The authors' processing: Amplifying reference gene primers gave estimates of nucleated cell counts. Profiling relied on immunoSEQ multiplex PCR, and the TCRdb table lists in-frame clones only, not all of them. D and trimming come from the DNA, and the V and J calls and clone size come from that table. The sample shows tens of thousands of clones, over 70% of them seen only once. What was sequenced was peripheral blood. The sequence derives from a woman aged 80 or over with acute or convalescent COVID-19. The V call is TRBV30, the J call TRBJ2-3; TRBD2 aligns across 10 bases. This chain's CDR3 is CAWESGGAYSGTQYF. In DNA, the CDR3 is TGTGCCTGGGAAAGCGGGGGGGCCTACTCCGGTACGCAGTATTTT.